These T cell receptor beta chains were read from a single sample in a study of T cell changes during pregnancy in multiple sclerosis. The repertoire was sequenced with immunoSEQ multiplex PCR; TCRdb's copy has only in-frame clones and lacks some. The data show around 96,000 clones, with 85% to 95% seen just once and about 1.7% held by the top ten. Here the sequenced sample was peripheral blood, taken after pregnancy. These receptors were taken from a female donor in good health, enrolled as a control in a pregnancy study. CDR3s include the opening cysteine and the closing phenylalanine or tryptophan. A D gene is named only where the DNA matches it firmly. Only some rows state a clone size, as once, few, many or a class for expanded clones.

>TRBJ2-7|NA|TRBV25-1|TRBD1
CASSPGQATHEQYF
TGTGCCAGCAGTCCGGGACAGGCGACCCACGAGCAGTACTTC
>TRBJ2-4|NA|TRBV19|TRBD2
CASSMSGRGAKNIQYF
TGTGCCAGTAGTATGAGCGGGAGGGGGGCCAAAAACATTCAGTACTTC
>TRBJ1-1|NA|TRBV5-1|NA
CASSLAGIGVNTEAFF
TGCGCCAGCAGCTTGGCAGGGATTGGGGTGAACACTGAAGCTTTCTTT
>TRBJ1-1|NA|TRBV30|NA
CAWSENRNTEAFF
TGTGCCTGGAGTGAAAACAGAAACACTGAAGCTTTCTTT
>TRBJ2-7|NA|TRBV28|NA
CASSQPHGQYEQYF
TGTGCCAGCAGTCAACCGCATGGACAGTACGAGCAGTACTTC
>TRBJ2-3|NA|TRBV4-1|TRBD1
CASSLVGGLSTDTQYF
TGCGCCAGCAGCCTTGTAGGGGGCCTAAGCACAGATACGCAGTATTTT
>TRBJ1-1|NA|TRBV5-1|NA
CASSLGAEYEAFF
TGCGCCAGCAGCTTGGGGGCCGAGTACGAAGCTTTCTTT
>TRBJ1-4|NA|TRBV30|TRBD1
CAWSDLRQGEGEKLFF
TGTGCCTGGAGTGACCTCAGGCAGGGGGAAGGGGAAAAACTGTTTTTT
>TRBJ2-7|NA|TRBV6-6|TRBD1
CASSPTWDSYEQYF
TGTGCCAGCAGTCCCACTTGGGACAGCTACGAGCAGTACTTC
>TRBJ2-7|NA|TRBV6-1|NA
CASNEPGHLNYEQYF
TGTGCCAGCAACGAACCGGGACACTTAAACTACGAGCAGTACTTC
>TRBJ2-3|NA|TRBV30|TRBD1
CAWSVRDRPKKSTDTQYF
TGTGCCTGGAGTGTACGGGACAGGCCTAAGAAAAGCACAGATACGCAGTATTTT
>TRBJ1-1|NA|TRBV28|TRBD1
CASSLINRGNTEAFF
TGTGCCAGCAGTTTAATAAACAGGGGGAACACTGAAGCTTTCTTT
>TRBJ2-3|once|TRBV19|NA
CASKQRPTDTQYF
TGTGCCAGTAAACAGAGACCCACAGATACGCAGTATTTT
>TRBJ1-2|NA|TRBV6-1|TRBD1
CASSNGQGRYGYTF
TGTGCCAGCAGTAATGGACAGGGCCGCTATGGCTACACCTTC
>TRBJ2-2|many|TRBV4-1|NA
CASSQDGIQKNTGELFF
TGCGCCAGCAGCCAAGATGGTATACAAAAGAACACCGGGGAGCTGTTTTTT
>TRBJ1-4|NA|TRBV28|TRBD1
CASGTGGEKLFF
TGTGCCAGCGGGACAGGTGGCGAAAAACTGTTTTTT
>TRBJ2-5|NA|TRBV15|NA
CATSRDGSNTETQYF
TGTGCCACCAGCAGGGACGGGAGTAATACGGAGACCCAGTACTTC
>TRBJ2-1|once|TRBV7-2|TRBD2
CASSPRTSGRVYNEQFF
TGTGCCAGCAGCCCGCGGACTAGCGGGAGAGTCTACAATGAGCAGTTCTTC
>TRBJ2-7|NA|TRBV4-1|TRBD2
CASSQEEVSGSSYEQYF
TGCGCCAGCAGCCAAGAAGAGGTTAGCGGGAGCTCCTACGAGCAGTACTTC
>TRBJ2-2|NA|TRBV6-1|NA
CASSEIAPGELFF
TGTGCCAGCAGTGAAATAGCCCCCGGGGAGCTGTTTTTT
>TRBJ2-7|NA|TRBV28|TRBD1
CASSYRDRVQNEQYF
TGTGCCAGCAGTTACCGGGACAGGGTGCAGAACGAGCAGTACTTC
>TRBJ1-2|NA|TRBV5-1|TRBD1
CASSATGTDYGYTF
TGCGCCAGCAGCGCGACCGGGACAGACTATGGCTACACCTTC
>TRBJ2-7|NA|TRBV28|TRBD1
CASSSPGTGVGNEQYF
TGTGCCAGCAGCTCTCCGGGGACAGGGGTGGGCAACGAGCAGTACTTC
>TRBJ1-1|NA|TRBV27|TRBD1
CASRRTGNTEAFF
TGTGCCAGCAGAAGGACAGGGAACACTGAAGCTTTCTTT
>TRBJ2-1|NA|TRBV18|TRBD2
CASSPTSGSYNEQFF
TGTGCCAGCTCACCGACTAGCGGCTCGTACAATGAGCAGTTCTTC
>TRBJ2-5|NA|TRBV28|NA
CASSPSGETQYF
TGTGCCAGCAGTCCATCCGGAGAGACCCAGTACTTC
>TRBJ1-2|NA|TRBV7-9|NA
CASSLAETNYGYTF
TGTGCCAGCAGCTTGGCGGAGACTAACTATGGCTACACCTTC
>TRBJ2-5|NA|TRBV29-1|TRBD1
CSVSGQGARETQYF
TGCAGCGTAAGCGGGCAGGGGGCTAGAGAGACCCAGTACTTC
>TRBJ2-2|NA|TRBV7-8|TRBD2
CASSFSSGISELFF
TGTGCCAGCAGCTTTTCTAGCGGGATTTCCGAGCTGTTTTTT
>TRBJ1-5|NA|TRBV28|TRBD1
CASSFSQGAQPQHF
TGTGCCAGCAGTTTCTCACAGGGGGCGCAGCCCCAGCATTTT
>TRBJ2-1|NA|TRBV5-4|TRBD2
CASSQGLAGLSYNEQFF
TGTGCCAGCAGCCAAGGACTAGCGGGACTCTCCTACAATGAGCAGTTCTTC
>TRBJ1-5|NA|TRBV27|NA
CASSQGDQPQHF
TGTGCCAGCAGCCAGGGTGATCAGCCCCAGCATTTT
>TRBJ2-3|once|TRBV2|NA
CASSEGARTDTQYF
TGTGCCAGCAGTGAGGGGGCACGCACAGATACGCAGTATTTT
>TRBJ1-5|NA|TRBV25-1|NA
CASSERGGLNQPQHF
TGTGCCAGCAGTGAAAGGGGGGGGCTCAATCAGCCCCAGCATTTT
>TRBJ2-7|once|TRBV2|NA
CASSEMELYSEQYF
TGTGCCAGCAGTGAGATGGAGCTGTACTCCGAGCAGTACTTC